This TCR beta chain was captured in a study of blood T cell repertoires in COVID-19. The table came from immunoSEQ multiplex PCR; TCRdb's copy has only in-frame clones and leaves some out. The sample has around 250,000 clones; more than 75% are singletons. CDR3 size: 15 residues. V shed 4 bases and J 2 bases; nucleotides not matched to a gene: 6. Germline values: CDR1 MNHEY, CDR2 SVGAGI. The V and J genes are TRBV6-5 and TRBJ2-7, with 9 bases identical to TRBD1. This clonotype was sampled from a woman in her forties or fifties who had been exposed to COVID-19. The material sequenced was PBMCs or T cells enriched from blood (not recorded which). CDR3 protein: CASSFRDRVTYEQYF. The CDR3 DNA reads TGTGCCAGCAGTTTCCGGGACAGGGTGACCTACGAGCAGTACTTC.